Sequencing of this TCR beta chain was carried out in a study of Graves' ophthalmopathy and Graves' hyperthyroidism. Germline CDR1 and CDR2: DFQATT and SNEGSKA (reference sequence). CDR3 length: 15 residues. With 3 bases removed from V and 0 bases from J, the gap between germline ends came to 14 bases. Transcripts of RNA were the source for amplifying TCR beta CDR3 regions. Second-round multiplex PCR came after first-round RT-PCR with HTBI primers. TCRdb re-called the multiplex PCR reads through MiXCR, storing one row per CDR3 protein. The table records approximately 330,000 distinct CDR3 sequences, around a sixth of them present only once. Findings and limits, study-wide: Ophthalmopathy cases were distinguished from stable hyperthyroidism by a 13-signature model, reaching approximately 88% sensitivity and around 81% specificity.

This clonotype was seen repeatedly, ten times or more. Its antigen remains unidentified. Sequencing used peripheral blood. The source is an adult man with Graves' ophthalmopathy. The rearrangement uses TRBV20-1 and TRBJ1-1; D call uncertain. The CDR3, as DNA: TGCAGTGCTAGGGTAGACGGACGGATGAACACTGAAGCTTTCTTT. It codes for CSARVDGRMNTEAFF.